This is a list of T cell receptor beta chains from one sample in a study of cytomegalovirus exposure and HLA in healthy donors. Measured with immunoSEQ multiplex PCR; TCRdb has only the in-frame clones, and not every one. The table shows roughly 150,000 clones, with under 70% occurring only once. Sequencing was carried out using PBMCs. These receptor sequences come from a man in his thirties or forties in good health and CMV-seropositive. The CDR3 runs from the conserved cysteine through the conserved F or W. A D gene is named only where the DNA matches it firmly. The size entry is marked missing in some rows and otherwise reads once, few, many or a size class.

J | D | size | V | DNA | CDR3
TRBJ2-1 | . | few | TRBV6-5 | TGTGCCAGCAGCAGAACAGGGTTGGAATACAATGAGCAGTTCTTC | CASSRTGLEYNEQFF
TRBJ1-1 | . | many | TRBV4-1 | TGCGCCAGCAGCCAAGATCGGCGGATAAGAGGAGCTTTCTTT | CASSQDRRIRGAFF
TRBJ2-4 | . | . | TRBV18 | TGTGCCAGCTCACCCCCAACAGGGGCCAAAAACATTCAGTACTTC | CASSPPTGAKNIQYF
TRBJ1-3 | . | few | TRBV6-1 | TGTGCCACCACAGGGAGAAACTCTGGAAACACCATATATTTT | CATTGRNSGNTIYF
TRBJ1-1 | . | . | TRBV19 | TGTGCCAGTAGTACCCACACCAGGACCTCGGGGGGCACTGAAGCTTTCTTT | CASSTHTRTSGGTEAFF
TRBJ2-1 | . | . | TRBV5-1 | TGCGCCAGCAGCTTGGGCCAGGTGGAAAATGAGCAGTTCTTC | CASSLGQVENEQFF
TRBJ2-2 | TRBD2 | . | TRBV5-4 | TGTGCCAGCAGCTTGGGATTAGCGGGAGGCGAGAGCGGGGAGCTGTTTTTT | CASSLGLAGGESGELFF
TRBJ2-7 | . | . | TRBV4-2 | TGTGCCAGCAGCCAGACCAGGGTTAACGAGCAGTACTTC | CASSQTRVNEQYF
TRBJ1-1 | TRBD1 | . | TRBV27 | TGTGCCAGCAGAACGACAGGGGGGGGATGGACTTTCTTT | CASRTTGGGWTFF
TRBJ2-3 | TRBD2 | once | TRBV9 | TGTGCCAGCAGCGTAGTAGGAGTAGCGGGAGATACGCAGTATTTT | CASSVVGVAGDTQYF
TRBJ1-1 | . | few | TRBV9 | TGTGCCAGCAGCGTCAGCGCGTTGAACACTGAAGCTTTCTTT | CASSVSALNTEAFF
TRBJ2-1 | TRBD2 | . | TRBV2 | TGTGCCAGCAGTGTTCGGACTAGCGGGAGTGATGAGCAGTTCTTC | CASSVRTSGSDEQFF
TRBJ2-7 | . | . | TRBV5-1 | TGCGCCAGCAGCTCCGACTCGTACGAGCAGTACTTC | CASSSDSYEQYF
TRBJ2-1 | TRBD2 | . | TRBV7-9 | TGTTCCAGCAGCTTAGCGGTTGGTAGCGGGAGAATAAAGCCCAATGAGCAGTTCTTC | CSSSLAVGSGRIKPNEQFF
TRBJ2-7 | TRBD2 | . | TRBV5-3 | TGTGCCAGAAGCCCGCCATTAGTGCTAGCGGGAGTATACGAGCAGTACTTC | CARSPPLVLAGVYEQYF
TRBJ2-1 | . | . | TRBV11-2 | TGTGCCAGCAGCTTAGTTTTTAGCGGTTACGTTAATGAGCAGTTCTTC | CASSLVFSGYVNEQFF
TRBJ1-1 | TRBD1 | few | TRBV7-9 | TGTGCCAGCAGGGGCCAGGGGGACACTGAAGCTTTCTTT | CASRGQGDTEAFF
TRBJ2-5 | . | . | TRBV13 | TGTGCCAGCAGCCCAGGGGACCTACGGACGACCCAGTACTTC | CASSPGDLRTTQYF
TRBJ1-2 | . | . | TRBV7-7 | TGTGCCAGCAGCTCACCGGAGACGCGACCTTATGGCTACACCTTC | CASSSPETRPYGYTF
TRBJ1-1 | . | . | TRBV27 | TGTGCCAGCAGGAGACTCCCTCGGGACACTGAAGCTTTCTTT | CASRRLPRDTEAFF
TRBJ2-7 | . | . | TRBV6-4 | TGTGCCAGCAGTGACGGGGGCGGGTACGAGCAGTACTTC | CASSDGGGYEQYF
TRBJ2-3 | . | . | TRBV6-5 | TGTGCCAGCAGTTACTCCAGTGGGGCGGCGGGGGATACGCAGTATTTT | CASSYSSGAAGDTQYF
TRBJ1-1 | TRBD1 | . | TRBV18 | TGTGCCAGCTCCAGGGACAGGGGAAACACTGAAGCTTTCTTT | CASSRDRGNTEAFF
TRBJ2-5 | TRBD1 | . | TRBV7-9 | TGTGCCAGCAGCTTAGTCGGGACAGGGCAGGACTTC | CASSLVGTGQDF
TRBJ1-5 | TRBD1 | few | TRBV7-9 | TGTGCCAGCAGCTTGGGGACAGGTATGCAGCCCCAGCATTTT | CASSLGTGMQPQHF
TRBJ1-2 | TRBD1 | . | TRBV7-9 | TGTGCCAGCAGCCCCCAGGGGGCCGCGTTGAAGGGCTACACCTTC | CASSPQGAALKGYTF
TRBJ2-1 | TRBD2 | . | TRBV10-1 | TGCGCCAGCAGTGATAGGGCTAGCGGGAACAATGAGCAGTTCTTC | CASSDRASGNNEQFF
TRBJ1-5 | TRBD1 | . | TRBV4-1 | TGCGCCAGCAGCCCGCGGGGACAGGCGCCACATCAGCCCCAGCATTTT | CASSPRGQAPHQPQHF
TRBJ1-2 | . | few | TRBV28 | TGTGCCAGCAGTTCCAAGCGGTACCCGGGCGTCAACTATGGCTACACCTTC | CASSSKRYPGVNYGYTF
TRBJ2-1 | TRBD2 | . | TRBV7-8 | TGTGCCAGCAGCTTAGTTTTCGGAAGCGGGAGCGTCGACAATGAGCAGTTCTTC | CASSLVFGSGSVDNEQFF
TRBJ2-3 | . | . | TRBV11-2 | TGTGCCAGCAGCTTAACTTTCACAGATACGCAGTATTTT | CASSLTFTDTQYF
TRBJ2-7 | TRBD1 | . | TRBV27 | TGTGCCAGCGGTTTGGGGGGACAGGGCCCCTACGAGCAGTACTTC | CASGLGGQGPYEQYF
TRBJ2-5 | . | . | TRBV5-1 | TGCGCCAGCAGCTTGGTAGTCCAAGAGACCCAGTACTTC | CASSLVVQETQYF
TRBJ2-3 | TRBD1 | . | TRBV5-1 | TGCGCCAGCAGCCGTACAGGGGGCGCGGGAGATACGCAGTATTTT | CASSRTGGAGDTQYF
TRBJ2-5 | . | . | TRBV4-1 | TGCGCCAGCAGCCAAGAAGAGGGCAGCCCGACCCAGTACTTC | CASSQEEGSPTQYF
TRBJ1-2 | . | . | TRBV10-3 | TGTGCCATCAGTGAAACAGAATATGGCTACACCTTC | CAISETEYGYTF
TRBJ1-1 | . | . | TRBV28 | TGTGCCAGCATCTTAGCCATGAACACTGAAGCTTTCTTT | CASILAMNTEAFF
TRBJ2-7 | TRBD1 | few | TRBV27 | TGTGCCAGCAGGGGGACAGGGAACGAGCAGTACTTC | CASRGTGNEQYF
TRBJ2-1 | TRBD2 | once | TRBV29-1 | TGCAGCGTTGAGGGGGGGAGGGCCTCCTACAATGAGCAGTTCTTC | CSVEGGRASYNEQFF
TRBJ1-4 | TRBD1 | few | TRBV29-1 | TGCAGCGCCGAGGGACAGGGGGAGAAACTGTTTTTT | CSAEGQGEKLFF
TRBJ2-7 | TRBD2 | . | TRBV5-4 | TGTGCCAGCGGCACTAGCGGGTTCTCCTACGAGCAGTACTTC | CASGTSGFSYEQYF
TRBJ2-1 | TRBD2 | few | TRBV5-1 | TGCGCCAGCGGACTAGCGGAGCAGTACAATGAGCAGTTCTTC | CASGLAEQYNEQFF
TRBJ2-3 | . | few | TRBV29-1 | TGCAGCGTTGAGGTTAGCCGGGACACCACAGATACGCAGTATTTT | CSVEVSRDTTDTQYF
TRBJ2-7 | . | . | TRBV7-8 | TGTGCCAGCAGCTTAGGAACGGTGAGCCGGGAAGCCTACGAGCAGTACTTC | CASSLGTVSREAYEQYF
TRBJ2-7 | TRBD2 | . | TRBV27 | TGTGCCAGCAGTTTTCTAGCGGGAAGATCCTACGAGCAGTACTTC | CASSFLAGRSYEQYF
TRBJ1-5 | . | once | TRBV21-1 | TGTGCCAGCACCCGAGGACAGGGGAGGCTTCAGCCCCAGCATTTT | CASTRGQGRLQPQHF